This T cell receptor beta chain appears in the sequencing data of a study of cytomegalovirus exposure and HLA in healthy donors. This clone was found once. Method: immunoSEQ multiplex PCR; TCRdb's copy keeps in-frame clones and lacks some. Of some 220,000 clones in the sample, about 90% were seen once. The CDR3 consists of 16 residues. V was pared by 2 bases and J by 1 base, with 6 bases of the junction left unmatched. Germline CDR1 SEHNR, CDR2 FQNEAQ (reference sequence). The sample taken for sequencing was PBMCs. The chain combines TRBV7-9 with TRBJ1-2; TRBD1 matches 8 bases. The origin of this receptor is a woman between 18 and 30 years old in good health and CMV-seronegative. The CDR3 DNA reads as TGTGCCAGCAGCTTACCCAGGGGGCTGGGTAACTATGGCTACACCTTC. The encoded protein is CASSLPRGLGNYGYTF.